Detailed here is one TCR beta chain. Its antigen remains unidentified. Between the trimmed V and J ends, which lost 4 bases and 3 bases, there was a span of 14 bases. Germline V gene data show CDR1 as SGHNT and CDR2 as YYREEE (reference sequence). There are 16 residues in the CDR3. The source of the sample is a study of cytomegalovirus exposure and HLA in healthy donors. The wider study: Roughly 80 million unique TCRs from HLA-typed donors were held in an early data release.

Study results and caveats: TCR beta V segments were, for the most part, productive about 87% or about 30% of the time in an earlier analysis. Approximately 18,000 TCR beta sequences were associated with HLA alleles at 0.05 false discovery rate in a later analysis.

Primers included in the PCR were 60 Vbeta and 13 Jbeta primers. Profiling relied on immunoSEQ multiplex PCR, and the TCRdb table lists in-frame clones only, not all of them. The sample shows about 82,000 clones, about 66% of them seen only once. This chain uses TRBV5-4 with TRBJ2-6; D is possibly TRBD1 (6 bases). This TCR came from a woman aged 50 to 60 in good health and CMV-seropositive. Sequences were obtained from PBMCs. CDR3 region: CASSTDSSGGANVLTF. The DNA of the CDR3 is TGTGCCAGCAGCACGGACAGTTCAGGTGGGGCCAACGTCCTGACTTTC.